Listed below are T cell receptor beta chains from one sample, sequenced in a study of blood T cell repertoires in COVID-19. The protocol was immunoSEQ multiplex PCR, while the TCRdb copy is restricted to in-frame clones and leaves out a portion. Of some 80,000 clones in the sample, roughly 90% were seen once. The sample comprised peripheral blood. Receptors were obtained from a human donor in a cohort sampled during active COVID-19. CDR3s include the opening cysteine and the closing phenylalanine or tryptophan. The D gene is left open where the match is weak. A clone size is listed for some rows: how often the clone was seen (once, few, many), or a class if it is expanded.

>15|-|TRBJ2-3|TRBD2|TRBV5-1
TGCGCCAGCAGCTTAGCGGGGGGGAGTACAGATACGCAGTATTTT
CASSLAGGSTDTQYF
>14|once|TRBJ2-2|-|TRBV6-5
TGTGCCAGCACCCAGGGGGGTAGATCCGGGGAGCTGTTTTTT
CASTQGGRSGELFF
>15|-|TRBJ1-1|TRBD1|TRBV4-1
TGCGCCAGCAGCCCTCACAGGGGCCAGAACACTGAAGCTTTCTTT
CASSPHRGQNTEAFF
>15|-|TRBJ1-1|-|TRBV7-9
TGTGCCAGCAGCTTAAGGGACACGACAGCTTATGAAGCTTTCTTT
CASSLRDTTAYEAFF
>14|-|TRBJ2-2|TRBD2|TRBV2
TGTGCCAGCAAACTAGCGGGGGGGCAAGGGGAGCTGTTTTTT
CASKLAGGQGELFF
>17|-|TRBJ2-1|-|TRBV2
TGTGCCAGCAGTGAAACTAGGGCAGCGAGCTCCTACAATGAGCAGTTCTTC
CASSETRAASSYNEQFF
>14|few|TRBJ1-6|-|TRBV6-1
TGTGCCAGCAGTGAAAGAATGAGCGGATCACCCCTCCACTTT
CASSERMSGSPLHF
>17|-|TRBJ2-5|TRBD2|TRBV9
TGTGCCAGCAGCGTAGGTGATAGCGGGGGTCCATTAGAGACCCAGTACTTC
CASSVGDSGGPLETQYF
>16|-|TRBJ1-1|-|TRBV4-1
TGCGCCAGCAGCCGGCTGGCCGGGACAACAGACACTGAAGCTTTCTTT
CASSRLAGTTDTEAFF
>14|-|TRBJ1-5|-|TRBV6-5
TGTGCCAGCACCACCCGGGACAACCCTCAGCCCCAGCATTTT
CASTTRDNPQPQHF
>15|-|TRBJ2-3|TRBD2|TRBV2
TGTGCCAGCACCGGGCTAGCGGGGGGCAGGGATACGCAGTATTTT
CASTGLAGGRDTQYF
>16|-|TRBJ1-5|TRBD1|TRBV5-1
TGCGCCAGCAGCTTGGGGGGACAGCAATTAAATCAGCCCCAGCATTTT
CASSLGGQQLNQPQHF
>16|-|TRBJ2-1|-|TRBV5-4
TGTGCCAGCAGCTTGGTGAGCTTACCCTCCTACAATGAGCAGTTCTTC
CASSLVSLPSYNEQFF
>15|-|TRBJ2-5|TRBD2|TRBV15
TGTGCCACCAGCAGAGACGCGGGAGTATTGAAGACCCAGTACTTC
CATSRDAGVLKTQYF
>15|-|TRBJ1-3|-|TRBV9
TGTGCCAGCAGTCCTTGGGCGCGATCTGGAAACACCATATATTTT
CASSPWARSGNTIYF
>14|few|TRBJ2-1|-|TRBV29-1
TGCAGCGCAGCCAGGACAACCGACTACAATGAGCAGTTCTTC
CSAARTTDYNEQFF
>16|-|TRBJ2-3|TRBD1|TRBV9
TGTGCCAGCAGCCCAGGGGGACAGGGGGCCGGAGATACGCAGTATTTT
CASSPGGQGAGDTQYF
>14|-|TRBJ2-3|TRBD1|TRBV27
TGTGCCAGCATGGGACAGGGGGTCACAGATACGCAGTATTTT
CASMGQGVTDTQYF
>16|-|TRBJ2-3|TRBD2|TRBV9
TGTGCCAGCAGCGCCCTTAGCGGGGCCCGCACAGATACGCAGTATTTT
CASSALSGARTDTQYF
>15|few|TRBJ1-6|TRBD1|TRBV30
TGTGCCTGGACGTTCGTGGACAGGGGTTGGTCACCCCTCCACTTT
CAWTFVDRGWSPLHF
>17|-|TRBJ1-1|-|TRBV7-9
TGTGCCAGCAGCTTGAACATAAGGGACATCGGAGACACTGAAGCTTTCTTT
CASSLNIRDIGDTEAFF
>16|-|TRBJ2-1|TRBD1|TRBV18
TGTGCCAGCTCACCGCGACAGGGGGCTTTCTACAATGAGCAGTTCTTC
CASSPRQGAFYNEQFF
>15|-|TRBJ1-5|TRBD1|TRBV4-1
TGCGCCAGCAGCCATACAGGGGATAGCAATCAGCCCCAGCATTTT
CASSHTGDSNQPQHF
>15|few|TRBJ2-5|TRBD1|TRBV5-1
TGCGCCAGCAGCTTGGAGGGACAGGACCAAGAGACCCAGTACTTC
CASSLEGQDQETQYF
>13|-|TRBJ2-1|-|TRBV7-3
TGTGCCAGCAGCTTATGGCCAGGGGGGGAGCAGTTCTTC
CASSLWPGGEQFF
>14|-|TRBJ2-7|TRBD2|TRBV10-3
TGTGCCATCAGTGAGGGAGCGGGGGGTCGTGAGCAGTACTTC
CAISEGAGGREQYF
>15|few|TRBJ2-1|TRBD2|TRBV5-5
TGTGCCAGCAGCCCGTGGGGGGGATCCTACAATGAGCAGTTCTTC
CASSPWGGSYNEQFF
>14|once|TRBJ2-5|TRBD1|TRBV24-1
TGTGCCACCAGTGATGGGACAGGTTCGGGAACCCAGTACTTC
CATSDGTGSGTQYF
>15|once|TRBJ1-1|-|TRBV6-5
TGTGCCAGCAGTTATAAGGGGGTAAGGAACACTGAAGCTTTCTTT
CASSYKGVRNTEAFF
>14|-|TRBJ2-1|-|TRBV9
TGTGCCAGCAGCGCCCCCGAGGCAGACAATGAGCAGTTCTTC
CASSAPEADNEQFF
>16|-|TRBJ1-2|-|TRBV7-2
TGTGCCAGCAGCTTAGCGTTGAGCGACGCGGGCTATGGCTACACCTTC
CASSLALSDAGYGYTF
>15|-|TRBJ1-5|TRBD1|TRBV4-3
TGCGCCAGCAGCCTTGGCAGGGGGGAGAATCAGCCCCAGCATTTT
CASSLGRGENQPQHF
>16|-|TRBJ1-6|TRBD1|TRBV30
TGTGCCTCGGGAGGAACAGGGGGCTCCTATAATTCACCCCTCCACTTT
CASGGTGGSYNSPLHF
>18|-|TRBJ1-6|-|TRBV7-2
TGTGCCAGCACCGATCTTTATCTCGCCACTCGCAAAATTTCACCCCTCCACTTT
CASTDLYLATRKISPLHF
>14|-|TRBJ2-3|-|TRBV5-1
TGCGCCAGCAGCTCTACTTCTAGCACAGATACGCAGTATTTT
CASSSTSSTDTQYF
>13|-|TRBJ2-3|-|TRBV3-1/TRBV3-2
TGTGCCAGCAGCCAACGTCCTACAGATACGCAGTATTTT
CASSQRPTDTQYF
>15|-|TRBJ1-4|-|TRBV9
TGTGCCAGCAGCGTTAAACTCGACAGTAATGAAAAACTGTTTTTT
CASSVKLDSNEKLFF
>20|-|TRBJ2-5|TRBD2|TRBV2
TGTGCCAGCCGTGCGGGACGGAGAATAAGGACTAGCGGGGGTCAAGAGACCCAGTACTTC
CASRAGRRIRTSGGQETQYF
>15|few|TRBJ2-1|TRBD2|TRBV3-1/TRBV3-2
TGTGCCAGCAGCCAACGGGAGGGGTCCTACAATGAGCAGTTCTTC
CASSQREGSYNEQFF
>14|-|TRBJ2-4|-|TRBV14
TGTGCCAGCAGTCGCAATACCGGGGGAAACATTCAGTACTTC
CASSRNTGGNIQYF
>11|-|TRBJ2-1|-|TRBV12-3/TRBV12-4
TGTGCCAGCAGTACACAGGGCGGTCAGTTCTTC
CASSTQGGQFF
>14|-|TRBJ2-7|TRBD1|TRBV19
TGTGCCAGTAGTATAGGGACAGGGGGTTACGAGCAGTACTTC
CASSIGTGGYEQYF
>17|-|TRBJ1-6|-|TRBV2
TGTGCCAGCAGGATCCTGACAGTCGGAACCTATAATTCACCCCTCCACTTT
CASRILTVGTYNSPLHF
>17|-|TRBJ1-4|TRBD1|TRBV19
TGTGCCAGTAGTACCAGATCGGGCAGGGGGCGAGAAGAAAAACTGTTTTTT
CASSTRSGRGREEKLFF
>16|-|TRBJ2-7|-|TRBV6-2/TRBV6-3
TGTGCCAGCAGTTACACCTCAGGGGTTTCCTCCTACGAGCAGTACTTC
CASSYTSGVSSYEQYF
>15|few|TRBJ2-2|TRBD2|TRBV19
TGTGCCAGTAGTCCCGGGACTACCTACACCGGGGAGCTGTTTTTT
CASSPGTTYTGELFF
>13|few|TRBJ1-2|-|TRBV6-1
TGTGCCAGCAGTGAAGGGGGCTTTGGAGGCTACACCTTC
CASSEGGFGGYTF
>13|-|TRBJ2-1|TRBD2|TRBV19
TGTGCCAGTAGAGGACTAGCGGGAGATGAGCAGTTCTTC
CASRGLAGDEQFF
>14|-|TRBJ2-3|-|TRBV19
TGTGCCAGTAGTTTCAGGGAAGGTACAGATACGCAGTATTTT
CASSFREGTDTQYF
>17|-|TRBJ2-5|TRBD1|TRBV12-5
TGTGCTAGTGGTTTGGTCGCCGGGACAGGGGTATTGGAGACCCAGTACTTC
CASGLVAGTGVLETQYF
>16|-|TRBJ2-7|TRBD2|TRBV3-1/TRBV3-2
TGTGCCAGCAGCCCGGGACTAGCGGGAGGCTCCTACGAGCAGTACTTC
CASSPGLAGGSYEQYF
>16|-|TRBJ2-2|TRBD2|TRBV3-1/TRBV3-2
TGTGCCAGCAGCCATCCTAGCGGGAGCCACCTAGGGGAGCTGTTTTTT
CASSHPSGSHLGELFF
>17|-|TRBJ1-3|-|TRBV7-2
TGTGCCAGCAGCTCCGTGGGACTCCAAGGCTCTGGAAACACCATATATTTT
CASSSVGLQGSGNTIYF
>14|-|TRBJ1-2|TRBD1|TRBV19
TGTGCCGTCAACAGGGGATCGAATTCCTATGGCTACACCTTC
CAVNRGSNSYGYTF
>14|once|TRBJ1-4|TRBD1|TRBV5-1
TGCGCCAGCAGCTCCGGGACAGGGGACGAAAAACTGTTTTTT
CASSSGTGDEKLFF